The clone carrying this T cell receptor beta chain was detected only once. Its antigen is not known. Repertoires were generated with immunoSEQ multiplex PCR, while TCRdb's copy carries only in-frame clones and drops some. The sample contains around 120,000 clones, about 82% of which appear only once. The germline CDR1 and CDR2 sequences are MNHEY and SVGEGT. There are 15 residues in the CDR3. The V gene lost 0 bases and the J gene lost 5 bases, with 10 bases spanning the gap. This entry is derived from a study of T cell responses to AZD1222 COVID-19 vaccine. Study findings and constraints: Mostly white British, mostly female donors; authors suggested clonal diversity may be underestimated.

The V and J genes are TRBV6-2 or TRBV6-3 and TRBJ2-2; D remains unclear. The source of this sequence is an adult who received the AZD1222 COVID-19 vaccine. Sequencing was performed on peripheral blood, taken 28 days after the second AZD1222 dose. The CDR3 sequence: CASSYSSTWTGELFF. CDR3 bases: TGTGCCAGCAGTTACTCTAGTACGTGGACCGGGGAGCTGTTTTTT.